These T cell receptor beta chains were read from a single sample in a study of shared T cell receptors in the human thymus. Libraries were prepared by immunoSEQ multiplex PCR; TCRdb keeps only in-frame clonotypes and omits some of them. The sample has 630,000 or so clones, about 87% seen once. The same data also went into a second study, on human thymus T cells.

Sequencing used thymocytes. All receptors derive from a boy in the first two years of life with a congenital heart defect. Both conserved end residues are part of each CDR3. Fields, in order: D gene, clone size, V gene, J gene, CDR3 DNA, CDR3 protein. A D gene is named only where the DNA matches it firmly. Rows may omit the clone size; those that give it use once, few, many or a size class.

D: TRBD2
size: .
V: TRBV28
J: TRBJ2-1
DNA: TGTGCCAGCAGTTTTGGGCTAGCGGTCTCCTACAATGAGCAGTTCTTC
CDR3: CASSFGLAVSYNEQFF

D: TRBD2
size: .
V: TRBV7-2
J: TRBJ2-5
DNA: TGTGCCAGCAGCTTCGGCGGGGGATTCGAAGAGACCCAGTACTTC
CDR3: CASSFGGGFEETQYF

D: .
size: .
V: TRBV7-3
J: TRBJ1-1
DNA: TGTGCCAGCAGCTTTGGGAACGCGGGAGGGTCCACTGAAGCTTTCTTT
CDR3: CASSFGNAGGSTEAFF

D: .
size: .
V: TRBV6-5
J: TRBJ1-6
DNA: TGTGCCAGCAGTTACCGTCAGGCCACCTATAATTCACCCCTCCACTTT
CDR3: CASSYRQATYNSPLHF

D: .
size: .
V: TRBV6-4
J: TRBJ1-2
DNA: TGTGCCAGCACGCCCGGGGAGGGATATGGCTACACCTTC
CDR3: CASTPGEGYGYTF

D: TRBD1
size: .
V: TRBV2
J: TRBJ2-5
DNA: TGTGCCAGCGAGGGAAGGGACAGCCAAGAGACCCAGTACTTC
CDR3: CASEGRDSQETQYF

D: TRBD1
size: .
V: TRBV6-1
J: TRBJ1-5
DNA: TGTGCCAGCAGCCCGACAGGGACGGATCAGCCCCAGCATTTT
CDR3: CASSPTGTDQPQHF

D: .
size: .
V: TRBV19
J: TRBJ1-2
DNA: TGTGCCAGTAGGGAGGGTTTTGGCTATGGCTACACCTTC
CDR3: CASREGFGYGYTF

D: .
size: once
V: TRBV13
J: TRBJ1-3
DNA: TGTGCCAGCAGCTTTTGGGGCCCTGGAAACACCATATATTTT
CDR3: CASSFWGPGNTIYF

D: .
size: .
V: TRBV7-2
J: TRBJ1-2
DNA: TGTGCCAGCAGCTTACCCCCAGCGGGGGACTATGGCTACACCTTC
CDR3: CASSLPPAGDYGYTF

D: .
size: .
V: TRBV6-7
J: TRBJ2-7
DNA: TGTGCCAGCAGTGGCCTGGGACTGGCCCTCTACGAGCAGTACTTC
CDR3: CASSGLGLALYEQYF

D: .
size: .
V: TRBV4-1
J: TRBJ1-6
DNA: TGCGCCAGCAGCCAAAATCCGAGCTCCTATAATTCACCCCTCCACTTT
CDR3: CASSQNPSSYNSPLHF

D: TRBD2
size: .
V: TRBV9
J: TRBJ2-3
DNA: TGTGCCAGCAGCGTAGCCCGGGGGGACGGGAGTACAGATACGCAGTATTTT
CDR3: CASSVARGDGSTDTQYF

D: TRBD2
size: .
V: TRBV4-2
J: TRBJ2-5
DNA: TGTGCCAGCAGCCAACCCTGGACTAGCGGGCCCCAAGAGACCCAGTACTTC
CDR3: CASSQPWTSGPQETQYF

D: TRBD2
size: .
V: TRBV28
J: TRBJ2-7
DNA: TGTGCCAGCAGTCTAGCGGAGACTTGTTACGAGCAGTACTTC
CDR3: CASSLAETCYEQYF

D: .
size: .
V: TRBV7-8
J: TRBJ2-7
DNA: TGTGCCAGCAGCCCGGGACATACTCTCCACGAGCAGTACTTC
CDR3: CASSPGHTLHEQYF

D: .
size: few
V: TRBV7-3
J: TRBJ2-7
DNA: TGTGCCAGCAGCTCACTGGGGCGGGGATGGGACTACGAGCAGTACTTC
CDR3: CASSSLGRGWDYEQYF

D: .
size: .
V: TRBV28
J: TRBJ2-7
DNA: TGTGCCAGCAGTTTAAGTTTTGGGCAGGTTTACGAGCAGTACTTC
CDR3: CASSLSFGQVYEQYF

D: .
size: .
V: TRBV7-2
J: TRBJ1-2
DNA: TGTGCCAGCAACCCCAGGGCGTCAGAACGCCACTATGGCTACACCTTC
CDR3: CASNPRASERHYGYTF

D: .
size: .
V: TRBV6-1
J: TRBJ2-4
DNA: TGTGCCAGCAGTGAAGATTCCTGGACAGCAGTTCAGTACTTC
CDR3: CASSEDSWTAVQYF

D: .
size: .
V: TRBV9
J: TRBJ2-6
DNA: TGTGCCAGCAGCCCCAGCGGATCTGGGGCCAACGTCCTGACTTTC
CDR3: CASSPSGSGANVLTF

D: .
size: .
V: TRBV11-2
J: TRBJ2-3
DNA: TGTGCCAGCAGCCACCCCGACCCTGGCGGAACCACAGATACGCAGTATTTT
CDR3: CASSHPDPGGTTDTQYF

D: .
size: few
V: TRBV6-6
J: TRBJ1-3
DNA: TGTGCCATCGGGGGTGGAAACACCATATATTTT
CDR3: CAIGGGNTIYF

D: .
size: .
V: TRBV12-5
J: TRBJ1-2
DNA: TGTGCTAGTGGTTTGTCGGTGAACAGGCCTGTCTATGGCTACACCTTC
CDR3: CASGLSVNRPVYGYTF

D: .
size: .
V: TRBV4-1
J: TRBJ1-1
DNA: TGCGCCAGCAGCCAAGATGGGGGGGAATGCACTGAAGCTTTCTTT
CDR3: CASSQDGGECTEAFF

D: TRBD2
size: .
V: TRBV9
J: TRBJ2-6
DNA: TGTGCCAGCAGCCTCGGGGGGGGCATTGGGGCCAACGTCCTGACTTTC
CDR3: CASSLGGGIGANVLTF

D: TRBD2
size: .
V: TRBV27
J: TRBJ2-1
DNA: TGTGCCAGCAGTTTACTAGCGGGAGGGTCGAGCTCCTACAATGAGCAGTTCTTC
CDR3: CASSLLAGGSSSYNEQFF

D: .
size: .
V: TRBV7-8
J: TRBJ1-6
DNA: TGTGCCAGCAGCTTAGAACAGACTAATTCACCCCTCCACTTT
CDR3: CASSLEQTNSPLHF

D: TRBD1
size: once
V: TRBV10-2
J: TRBJ2-5
DNA: TGCGCCAGCAGTGGCTCTACGCCAGGGGGAGAGACCCAGTACTTC
CDR3: CASSGSTPGGETQYF

D: TRBD2
size: .
V: TRBV19
J: TRBJ2-7
DNA: TGTGCCAGTAGTACCGGACTAGCGGGAGGTCCCTACGAGCAGTACTTC
CDR3: CASSTGLAGGPYEQYF

D: .
size: .
V: TRBV7-2
J: TRBJ2-5
DNA: TGTGCCAGCAGCCGAGAGAATAGGACAGAGAGGGTGACCCAGTACTTC
CDR3: CASSRENRTERVTQYF

D: .
size: .
V: TRBV2
J: TRBJ1-1
DNA: TGTGCCAGCTTGCCGCCGGTCGACACTGAAGCTTTCTTT
CDR3: CASLPPVDTEAFF

D: TRBD2
size: .
V: TRBV5-6
J: TRBJ2-3
DNA: TGTGCCAGCAGCTCCCGGCGTGGGGGGACTAAATCCACAGATACGCAGTATTTT
CDR3: CASSSRRGGTKSTDTQYF

D: TRBD1
size: .
V: TRBV12-5
J: TRBJ2-3
DNA: TGTGCTAGTGGTTCCGCGACAGGGAGCTCCACAGATACGCAGTATTTT
CDR3: CASGSATGSSTDTQYF

D: .
size: .
V: TRBV25-1
J: TRBJ1-5
DNA: TGTGCCAGCAGTGACAGGGTTTGGAGCAATCAGCCCCAGCATTTT
CDR3: CASSDRVWSNQPQHF

D: .
size: .
V: TRBV9
J: TRBJ2-2
DNA: TGTGCCAGCAGCGTAGCGCGCCAGACTGACTCGGACGGGGAGCTGTTTTTT
CDR3: CASSVARQTDSDGELFF

D: .
size: .
V: TRBV7-8
J: TRBJ1-5
DNA: TGTGCCAGCAGCTTATCACCTCCAAGGGGTTGCAATCAGCCCCAGCATTTT
CDR3: CASSLSPPRGCNQPQHF

D: TRBD1
size: .
V: TRBV29-1
J: TRBJ1-2
DNA: TGCAGCGCCCTGACAGGGAGCCATGGCTACACCTTC
CDR3: CSALTGSHGYTF

D: .
size: .
V: TRBV6-5
J: TRBJ1-1
DNA: TGTGCCAGCAGTTACCCGAGGGGCCGAGGGGGAACTGAAGCTTTCTTT
CDR3: CASSYPRGRGGTEAFF

D: TRBD1
size: .
V: TRBV14
J: TRBJ1-1
DNA: TGTGCCAGCAGCCAAGAGCCCGGGACAGTGAACACTGAAGCTTTCTTT
CDR3: CASSQEPGTVNTEAFF